These 31 T cell receptor beta chains were sequenced from one sample in a study of T cell clones after liver transplantation (dated by TCRdb to about 2019). Libraries were made using the immunoSEQ multiplex PCR assay. This is the immuneACCESS table as TCRdb keeps it, with only in-frame sequences that have V and J called. A part of the clones is gone; compared with another copy, unresolved V genes explain less than half, and the rest is unexplained. The sample table records approximately 65,000 clones; 80% to 95% of these occur just once. The ten top clones hold less than 1% of the sample. The input for sequencing was CD4+ T cells from blood, taken approximately 25 months after liver transplant. Receptors originate from a human patient who received a liver transplant. Following transplantation, part of the T cell population may be supplied by the graft donor rather than the patient.

The chain couples TRBV6-5 to TRBJ2-4, with D uncertain. This CDR3 contains 14 residues. Per germline, CDR1 MNHEY and CDR2 SVGAGI. Trimming shortened V by 5 bases and J by 7 bases, and 15 bases separated the two germline ends. The CDR3 reads CASSADWAGNIQYF. Here the CDR3 DNA reads TGTGCCAGCAGTGCTGACTGGGCCGGTAACATTCAGTACTTC.

V usage is TRBV7-2 and J usage is TRBJ2-1; 10 bases are a match to TRBD2. The V gene end was trimmed by 3 bases and the J gene end by 6 bases; junction bases not matched to a gene: 2. The CDR3 extends over 14 amino acids. Germline assignment: CDR1 SGHTA and CDR2 FQGNSA. CDR3: CASSLGLAFNEQFF. CDR3 sequence (DNA): TGTGCCAGCAGCTTGGGACTAGCGTTCAATGAGCAGTTCTTC.

V usage is TRBV5-1 and J usage is TRBJ1-1; TRBD1 is a possible D gene (5 bases). CDR3 length: 15 amino acids. The germline V and J ends were trimmed by 3 bases and 3 bases, with 15 bases remaining between them. Germline CDR1 is SGHRS and CDR2 is YFSETQ. CDR3: CASSSKGSSDTEAFF. In DNA, the CDR3 is TGCGCCAGCAGCTCTAAGGGGAGTTCGGACACTGAAGCTTTCTTT.

V is TRBV11-2 and J is TRBJ2-7, with a possible D match to TRBD1 (6 bases). The CDR3 has 14 amino acids. V lost 5 bases to trimming and J lost 9 bases, with 20 bases between them. The germline CDR1 and CDR2 sequences are SGHAT and FQNNGV. The CDR3 nucleotides are TGTGCCAGCAGCCCATTTCGTCTTCAGGGGAGGCAGTACTTC. It specifies CASSPFRLQGRQYF. The full variable domain, with the rest looked up from reference TRBV11-2 and TRBJ2-7, is EAGVAQSPRYKIIEKRQSVAFWCNPISGHATLYWYQQILGQGPKLLIQFQNNGVVDDSQLPKDRFSAERLKGVDSTLKIQPAKLEDSAVYLCASSPFRLQGRQYFGPGTRLTVT.

The rearrangement uses TRBV12-5 and TRBJ2-1; D is uncertain. The germline gives CDR1 LGHNT, CDR2 FRNRAP. Deletions cut 2 bases from V and 11 bases from J, with 7 bases between. There are 11 residues in the CDR3. The CDR3 nucleotides read TGTGCTAGTGGTTTGACTCTAAAGCAGTTCTTC. It encodes CASGLTLKQFF.

This chain joins TRBV2 and TRBJ2-7; 10 positions match TRBD2. Germline CDR1 reads SNHLY; CDR2 reads FYNNEI. The V and J ends lost 7 bases and 2 bases, in that order; junction bases with no gene match: 8. The CDR3 runs to 15 residues. Written as DNA, the CDR3 is TGTGCCAGCACGCCAGCGGGAGGGATTACCTACGAGCAGTACTTC. It codes for CASTPAGGITYEQYF.

The V gene is TRBV27, the J gene TRBJ1-2, with 9 nucleotides matching TRBD1. The CDR3 runs to 16 residues. The ends lost 5 bases at V and 4 bases at J; junction bases unmatched: 11. Germline-derived CDR1 and CDR2 are MNHEY and SMNVEV (reference sequence). CDR3 nucleotides: TGTGCCAGCAGTATTAGTTACCGGGACAGGGCCTATGGCTACACCTTC. This gives the protein CASSISYRDRAYGYTF.

The chain combines TRBV9 with TRBJ2-7, with D perhaps TRBD1 (5 bases). This CDR3 comprises 14 residues. Trimming removed 4 bases from V and 1 base from J, with 12 bases in between. Germline V gives CDR1 SGDLS, CDR2 YYNGEE. The CDR3 DNA follows: TGTGCCAGCAGCACTCAGGGATCTTCCTACGAGCAGTACTTC. Translated: CASSTQGSSYEQYF.

This rearrangement joins TRBV19 to TRBJ2-3, with D uncertain. CDR1 is LNHDA, CDR2 SQIVND, per germline (reference sequence). The CDR3 is 11 amino acids. V lost 5 bases and J 4 bases, leaving 4 bases between the germline ends. The CDR3 here is CASSEADTQYF. DNA of the CDR3: TGTGCCAGTAGTGAGGCAGATACGCAGTATTTT.

The V and J genes are TRBV25-1 and TRBJ2-7, with 7 bases fitting TRBD1. The CDR3 has 11 residues. After removal of 8 bases from V and 6 bases from J, the junction contained 4 bases not matched to a gene. CDR1 and CDR2 from the germline V gene are MGHDK and SYGVNS. The DNA for the CDR3 is TGTGCCAGCGCGGACAGGATCGAGCAGTACTTC. Translation: CASADRIEQYF.

The chain carries TRBV7-2 and TRBJ2-3; possibly TRBD2 for D (5 bases). Germline V gene data show CDR1 as SGHTA and CDR2 as FQGNSA. The CDR3 loop spans 17 amino acids. Trimming stripped 5 bases from V and 6 bases from J, with 24 bases between. As DNA, the CDR3 is TGTGCCAGCAGCCCCCTATGGACTGGGTTCCCCAGTGATACGCAGTATTTT. It translates to CASSPLWTGFPSDTQYF.

This chain links TRBV14 with TRBJ2-7, with D unclear. The CDR3 extends over 13 amino acids. Per the germline V gene, CDR1 is SGHDN and CDR2 is FVKESK. Trimming removed 1 base at V and 4 bases at J, with 8 bases between. The CDR3 coding sequence is TGTGCCAGCAGCCAAGGGATTGTTTACGAGCAGTACTTC. Translated, it gives CASSQGIVYEQYF.

The rearrangement links TRBV6-1 to TRBJ2-7; TRBD1 matches 7 bases. Germline values: CDR1 MNHNS, CDR2 SASEGT. CDR3 size: 14 residues. J gave up 2 bases and V 1 base, and 2 bases lay outside the gene matches. The CDR3 coding sequence is TGTGCCAGCAGTGAAGACAGGGGAGCCTACGAGCAGTACTTC. Encoded protein: CASSEDRGAYEQYF.

This chain links TRBV30 with TRBJ1-2; D is uncertain. V lost 0 bases and J 8 bases, leaving 13 bases between the germline ends. This CDR3 has 13 residues. Looked up from germline, CDR1 is GTSNPN and CDR2 is SVGIG (reference sequence). CDR3 DNA sequence: TGTGCCTGGAGTGTTAGCAGAGATCACGGCTACACCTTC. This codes for CAWSVSRDHGYTF.

The genes are TRBV7-7 and TRBJ2-5; D tentatively reads TRBD1 or TRBD2 (7 bases each). The CDR3 has 16 residues. The germline CDR1 and CDR2 sequences are SSHAT and FNYEAQ (reference sequence). V lost 2 bases to trimming and J lost 5 bases, with 18 bases between them. CDR3 coding DNA: TGTGCCAGCAGCTTAACCCAGGGGGGGCCCTGGGAGACCCAGTACTTC. This codes for CASSLTQGGPWETQYF. Supplemented by reference TRBV7-7 and TRBJ2-5, the full variable domain reads GAGVSQSPRYKVTKRGQDVTLRCDPISSHATLYWYQQALGQGPEFLTYFNYEAQPDKSGLPSDRFSAERPEGSISTLTIQRTEQRDSAMYRCASSLTQGGPWETQYFGPGTRLLVL.

The gene calls are TRBV28 and TRBJ2-7; TRBD1 might be the D (5 bases). Germline loops: CDR1 MDHEN, CDR2 SYDVKM. The V gene lost 3 bases and the J gene lost 2 bases, with 8 bases spanning the gap. CDR3 length equals 13 residues. DNA for the CDR3: TGTGCCAGCAGTTTCAGGGCCCCCTACGAGCAGTACTTC. Protein product: CASSFRAPYEQYF.

The rearrangement uses TRBV5-6 and TRBJ2-3; 8 bases are a match to TRBD2. Germline CDR1 and CDR2: SGHDT and YYEEEE. V lost 1 base and J lost 0; bases outside the gene matches: 4. This CDR3 spans 16 amino acids. CDR3 protein: CASSLLREGSTDTQYF. DNA for the CDR3: TGTGCCAGCAGCTTGCTTCGGGAGGGGAGCACAGATACGCAGTATTTT.

The chain combines TRBV11-2 with TRBJ2-3; 7 nucleotides align to TRBD2. The CDR3 sequence is 18 residues long. The germline CDR1 and CDR2 sequences are SGHAT and FQNNGV. V gave up 2 bases and J gave up 3 bases; unmatched junction bases: 14. The CDR3 region is CASSLSWASGNPTDTQYF. The CDR3 DNA sequence: TGTGCCAGCAGCTTATCGTGGGCTAGCGGAAATCCTACAGATACGCAGTATTTT.

J is TRBJ1-4 and V is TRBV5-4; D possibly corresponds to TRBD1 (5 bases). Germline V gene lookup returns CDR1 SGHNT and CDR2 YYREEE (reference sequence). The CDR3 runs to 15 residues. The ends were cut back, 4 bases at V and 8 bases at J, with 18 bases in the middle. The CDR3 DNA reads as TGTGCCAGCAGCCCCGGTGGGAGCGGGGGGGAAAAACTGTTTTTT. Its translation: CASSPGGSGGEKLFF. The full variable domain, in which reference TRBV5-4 and TRBJ1-4 provide the parts outside the CDR3, is ETGVTQSPTHLIKTRGQQVTLRCSSQSGHNTVSWYQQALGQGPQFIFQYYREEENGRGNFPPRFSGLQFPNYSSELNVNALELDDSALYLCASSPGGSGGEKLFFGSGTQLSVL.

The chain combines TRBV7-9 with TRBJ2-7; TRBD1 aligns across 8 bases. The CDR3 is made up of 14 amino acids. J lost 4 bases, V lost 5 bases, and 7 bases had no gene match. Germline CDR1 and CDR2: SEHNR and FQNEAQ (reference sequence). The DNA of the CDR3 is TGTGCCAGCAGCCCGTGGCAGGGGGCTTACGAGCAGTACTTC. Translation: CASSPWQGAYEQYF.

In nucleotides, the CDR3 is TGTGCCAGCAGTTACTTCGGCCCCACTGAAGCTTTCTTT. This encodes CASSYFGPTEAFF. V gene TRBV6-5 combines with J gene TRBJ1-1; unclear D gene. The germline V gene has CDR1 MNHEY and CDR2 SVGAGI. This CDR3 region has 13 residues. Trimming removed 1 base at V and 4 bases at J, with 7 bases between.

This chain connects TRBV19 to TRBJ1-2, with TRBD1 matching 7 bases. Germline values: CDR1 LNHDA, CDR2 SQIVND (reference sequence). The junction had 16 bases not matched to a gene; V was cut back by 5 bases and J by 4 bases. This CDR3 spans 17 amino acids. In nucleotides, the CDR3 is TGTGCCAGTAGTCCAACGCCTACAGGGGCGGCCATCTATGGCTACACCTTC. Protein: CASSPTPTGAAIYGYTF.

This chain joins TRBV20-1 and TRBJ2-3; no clear D gene. The length of the CDR3 is 11 residues. V was cut by 5 bases and J by 6 bases, with 9 bases left in between. The germline V gene has CDR1 DFQATT and CDR2 SNEGSKA (reference sequence). DNA for the CDR3: TGCAGTGCTGGCTCCCGTGATACGCAGTATTTT. Its translation is CSAGSRDTQYF.

The chain uses TRBV27 and TRBJ2-5, with TRBD1 as a possible D gene (6 bases). The CDR3 runs to 15 residues. V lost 0 bases and J lost 4, with 12 bases in between. From germline, CDR1 is MNHEY and CDR2 SMNVEV (reference sequence). In DNA, the CDR3 is TGTGCCAGCAGTTTATCGGGGGCTGATGGAGAGACCCAGTACTTC. This encodes CASSLSGADGETQYF.

The chain combines TRBV6-1 with TRBJ2-7; no firm D call. The V end was cut by 2 bases, the J end by 3 bases, with 11 bases between. The length of the CDR3 is 14 residues. Germline lookup yields CDR1 MNHNS and CDR2 SASEGT. CDR3 DNA: TGTGCCAGCAGTGAATACTTTCCTGTCTACGAGCAGTACTTC. Translated: CASSEYFPVYEQYF.

CDR3 protein: CASQSTGDSNQPQHF. DNA of the CDR3: TGTGCCAGCCAATCGACAGGGGATAGCAATCAGCCCCAGCATTTT. The chain links TRBV6-5 to TRBJ1-5; 8 positions match TRBD1. V dropped 8 bases and J dropped 0; count of bases not matched to a gene: 6. CDR3 length: 15 residues. Germline assignment: CDR1 MNHEY and CDR2 SVGAGI.

This chain connects TRBV6-1 to TRBJ2-7, with D tentatively TRBD2 (5 bases). The CDR3 has 14 amino acids. CDR1 is MNHNS, CDR2 SASEGT, per germline. Between the trimmed V and J ends, which lost 3 bases and 0 bases, there was a span of 9 bases. The CDR3: CASSEEADSYEQYF. In DNA, the CDR3 is TGTGCCAGCAGTGAGGAAGCGGACTCCTACGAGCAGTACTTC.

The V and J genes are TRBV5-1 and TRBJ1-4; D is unresolved. This CDR3 region has 14 residues. Germline CDR1 reads SGHRS; CDR2 reads YFSETQ. Trimming took off 0 bases at V and 5 bases at J, with 8 bases between the two ends. This chain's CDR3 is CASSLGGPNEKLFF. The CDR3 nucleotides read TGCGCCAGCAGCTTGGGTGGGCCGAATGAAAAACTGTTTTTT.

The chain joins TRBV6-1 to TRBJ2-4; D might be TRBD1 or TRBD2, each matching 5 bases. Germline V CDR1 and CDR2: MNHNS, SASEGT. Deletions cut 2 bases from V and 6 bases from J, with 11 bases between. The CDR3 sequence is 14 residues long. Written as DNA, the CDR3 is TGTGCCAGCAGTGAACCGGGACGAATAAACATTCAGTACTTC. Amino acids: CASSEPGRINIQYF.

The chain is built from TRBV6-6 and TRBJ1-5; TRBD1 might be the D (5 bases). This CDR3 has 15 amino acids. Germline CDR1 reads MNHNY; CDR2 reads SVGAGI (reference sequence). Trimming shortened V by 7 bases and J by 9 bases, and 22 bases separated the two germline ends. CDR3 amino acids: CASTSGQQWGGPQHF. CDR3 nucleotides: TGTGCCAGCACCTCAGGGCAACAATGGGGAGGGCCCCAGCATTTT.

The chain is built from TRBV7-6 and TRBJ2-7; tentatively, D is TRBD1 or TRBD2 (5 bases each). Germline CDR1 SGHVS, CDR2 FNYEAQ. V was shortened by 5 bases and J by 0 bases, with 14 bases between the two germline ends. CDR3 length equals 15 residues. The CDR3 region has the DNA TGTGCCAGCAGCCCGAGGGCAGGGAGCTCCTACGAGCAGTACTTC. This sequence encodes CASSPRAGSSYEQYF.